Listed below are T cell receptor beta chains from one sample, sequenced in a study of T cell responses to AZD1222 COVID-19 vaccine. Data came from immunoSEQ multiplex PCR; TCRdb stores just in-frame clones and leaves some out. The sample has around 30,000 clones; nearly 95% are singletons. The specimen was peripheral blood, collected on day 0 of AZD1222 vaccination. The receptors derive from an adult in good health. The CDR3 runs from the conserved cysteine through the conserved F or W. D genes are given only for firm matches. Not every row has a clone size; where given, it reads once, few, many or a size class.

v_call: TRBV7-2
clone_size: .
j_call: TRBJ2-7
d_call: TRBD2
cdr3_nt: TGTGCCAGCAGCTTCTCAGCGGGGTTCTCCTACGAGCAGTACTTC
cdr3_aa: CASSFSAGFSYEQYF

v_call: TRBV7-9
clone_size: .
j_call: TRBJ1-1
d_call: .
cdr3_nt: TGTGCCAGCAGCTTAGTTACGGGGGGACGGACTGAAGCTTTCTTT
cdr3_aa: CASSLVTGGRTEAFF

v_call: TRBV15
clone_size: .
j_call: TRBJ2-1
d_call: TRBD1
cdr3_nt: TGTGCCACCAGCCTGGGGAGGGACAGGGCGTTGGATGAGCAGTTCTTC
cdr3_aa: CATSLGRDRALDEQFF

v_call: TRBV6-5
clone_size: .
j_call: TRBJ1-2
d_call: .
cdr3_nt: TGTGCCAGCAGTAGAGACGGATACTATGGCTACACCTTC
cdr3_aa: CASSRDGYYGYTF

v_call: TRBV5-4
clone_size: .
j_call: TRBJ1-6
d_call: .
cdr3_nt: TGTGCCAGCAGCTCGCAGCGCGCCCGGACCTATAATTCACCCCTCCACTTT
cdr3_aa: CASSSQRARTYNSPLHF

v_call: TRBV21-1
clone_size: .
j_call: TRBJ2-3
d_call: .
cdr3_nt: TGTGCCAGCAAATCTTGGGCAGGGCCTTGCGACACAGATACGCAGTATTTT
cdr3_aa: CASKSWAGPCDTDTQYF

v_call: TRBV9
clone_size: .
j_call: TRBJ1-6
d_call: .
cdr3_nt: TGTGCCAGCAGCGAGGGGGGGATTTCACCCCTCCACTTT
cdr3_aa: CASSEGGISPLHF

v_call: TRBV27
clone_size: .
j_call: TRBJ1-5
d_call: .
cdr3_nt: TGTGCCAGCAGTTTATTCGGAGGGCAGCCCCAGCATTTT
cdr3_aa: CASSLFGGQPQHF

v_call: TRBV12-3/TRBV12-4
clone_size: .
j_call: TRBJ1-1
d_call: .
cdr3_nt: TGTGCCAGCAGTTTTGCGAACACTGAAGCTTTCTTT
cdr3_aa: CASSFANTEAFF

v_call: TRBV7-6
clone_size: .
j_call: TRBJ2-1
d_call: TRBD2
cdr3_nt: TGTGCCAGCAGCGCTACACTAGCGGATGGAAACAATGAGCAGTTCTTC
cdr3_aa: CASSATLADGNNEQFF

v_call: TRBV7-6
clone_size: .
j_call: TRBJ2-5
d_call: TRBD2
cdr3_nt: TGTGCCAGCAGCTTAAACCCGACTAGCGGGAGGGGGGTAGAGACCCAGTACTTC
cdr3_aa: CASSLNPTSGRGVETQYF

v_call: TRBV4-1
clone_size: few
j_call: TRBJ1-1
d_call: TRBD1
cdr3_nt: TGCGCCAGCAGCCCTGTCCGACAGGGGAATCCTGAAGCTTTCTTT
cdr3_aa: CASSPVRQGNPEAFF

v_call: TRBV3-1/TRBV3-2
clone_size: .
j_call: TRBJ2-1
d_call: TRBD2
cdr3_nt: TGTGCCAGCGGGACTAACATTGGGCAGTTCTTC
cdr3_aa: CASGTNIGQFF